This TCR beta chain comes out of a study of blood T cell repertoires in COVID-19. The wider study: Italy, Spain and the United States were the sources of the convalescent and acute COVID-19 samples. PBMCs, B-cell-depleted T cells, or T cells were the source of the cDNA or gDNA that made up the material.

Original processing notes: Reference gene primer amplification yielded estimated nucleated cell counts. Profiling relied on immunoSEQ multiplex PCR, and the TCRdb table lists in-frame clones only, not all of them. V, J and clone size are those of that table, while D and trimming were read from the DNA. The data show about 200,000 clones, about 88% seen once. This CDR3 region has 17 residues. Losses at the gene ends were 1 base for V and 3 bases for J; bases not matched to a gene: 8. Germline CDR1 and CDR2: LGHNT and FRNRAP. The receptor's source is a man aged 35-49 years with active or convalescent COVID-19. The sample consisted of peripheral blood. The gene calls are TRBV12-5 and TRBJ1-5; 8 nucleotides line up with TRBD1. CDR3 bases: TGTGCTAGTGGTTTGGGAACCGGGACAGGCGTCAATCAGCCCCAGCATTTT. Translating it yields CASGLGTGTGVNQPQHF.